The T cell receptor beta chain described here comes from a study of CD8 T cells in ankylosing spondylitis. Study-wide results and caveats: Seemingly distinctive of ankylosing spondylitis blood was a TCR beta motif formed by eight highly homologous variants. Disease-linked clones, CD8+, were relatively rare in peripheral blood.

Each TCR beta library was made by quantitative 5'-RACE that incorporated molecular barcodes. TCRdb reprocessed the 5' RACE reads with MiXCR, giving one entry per CDR3 protein. The table lists 36,000 or so distinct CDR3 sequences, approximately 6% of them singletons, with over 9.5% in the top ten. There are many counts of this clonotype. Antigen: not known. The sequence was collected from a male donor with ankylosing spondylitis or in good health (not recorded which). Sequenced: blood, either unsorted or a sorted T cell fraction (not recorded which).

As DNA, the CDR3 is TGCGCCAGCAGCTTACTACAGGGGTCACCAAAACTGTTTTTT. It codes for CASSLLQGSPKLFF. The chain recombines TRBV5-1 with TRBJ1-4, with 7 bases that match TRBD1. CDR1 is SGHRS, CDR2 YFSETQ, per germline. Trimming took 2 bases from V and 10 from J; bases not matched to a gene: 8. CDR3 length equals 14 residues. Looking up the rest from reference TRBV5-1 and TRBJ1-4 gives the full variable domain: KAGVTQTPRYLIKTRGQQVTLSCSPISGHRSVSWYQQTPGQGLQFLFEYFSETQRNKGNFPGRFSGRQFSNSRSEMNVSTLELGDSALYLCASSLLQGSPKLFFGSGTQLSVL.